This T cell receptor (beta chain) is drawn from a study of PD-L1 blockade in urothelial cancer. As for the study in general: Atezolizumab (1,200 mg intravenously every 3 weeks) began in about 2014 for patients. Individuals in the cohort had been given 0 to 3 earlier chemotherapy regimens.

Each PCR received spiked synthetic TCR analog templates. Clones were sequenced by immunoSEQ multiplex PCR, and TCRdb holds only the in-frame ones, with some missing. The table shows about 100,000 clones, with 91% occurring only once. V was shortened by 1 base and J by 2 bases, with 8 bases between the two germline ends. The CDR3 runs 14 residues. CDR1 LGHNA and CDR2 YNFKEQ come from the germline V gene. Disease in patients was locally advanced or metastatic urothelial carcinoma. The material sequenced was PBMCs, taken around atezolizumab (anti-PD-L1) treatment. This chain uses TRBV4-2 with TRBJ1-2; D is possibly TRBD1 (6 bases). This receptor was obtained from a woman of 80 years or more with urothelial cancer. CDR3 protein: CASSQGTDNYGYTF. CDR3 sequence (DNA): TGTGCCAGCAGCCAAGGGACAGACAACTATGGCTACACCTTC.